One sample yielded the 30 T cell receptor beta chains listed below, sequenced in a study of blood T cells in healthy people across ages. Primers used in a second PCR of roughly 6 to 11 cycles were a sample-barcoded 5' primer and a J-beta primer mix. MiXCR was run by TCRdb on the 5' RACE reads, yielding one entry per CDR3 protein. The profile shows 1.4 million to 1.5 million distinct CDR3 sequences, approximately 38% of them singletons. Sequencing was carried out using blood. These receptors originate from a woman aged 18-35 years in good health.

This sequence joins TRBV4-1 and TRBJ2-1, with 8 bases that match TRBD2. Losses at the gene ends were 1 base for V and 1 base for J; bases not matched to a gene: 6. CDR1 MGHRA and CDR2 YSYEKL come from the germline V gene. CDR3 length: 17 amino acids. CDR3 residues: CASSQVSGGGSYNEQFF. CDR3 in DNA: TGCGCCAGCAGCCAAGTTTCGGGCGGGGGGTCCTACAATGAGCAGTTCTTC.

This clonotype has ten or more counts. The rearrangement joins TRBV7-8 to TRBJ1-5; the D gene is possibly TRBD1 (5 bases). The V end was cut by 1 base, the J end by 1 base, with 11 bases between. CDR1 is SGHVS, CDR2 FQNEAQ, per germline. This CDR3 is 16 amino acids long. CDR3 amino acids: CASSLVGGLSNQPQHF. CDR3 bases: TGTGCCAGCAGCTTAGTGGGGGGGTTAAGCAATCAGCCCCAGCATTTT.

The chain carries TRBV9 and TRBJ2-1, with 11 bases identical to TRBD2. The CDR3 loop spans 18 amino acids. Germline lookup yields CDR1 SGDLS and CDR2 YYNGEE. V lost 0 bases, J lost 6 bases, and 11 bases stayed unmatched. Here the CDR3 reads CASSVGPYTSGSFNEQFF. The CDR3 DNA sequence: TGTGCCAGCAGCGTAGGCCCTTATACTAGCGGGAGTTTCAATGAGCAGTTCTTC.

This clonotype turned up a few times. CDR3 amino acids: CASRHDGGGDIQYF. CDR3 coding DNA: TGTGCCAGCAGGCACGACGGCGGGGGTGACATTCAGTACTTC. The chain is built from TRBV12-3 or TRBV12-4 and TRBJ2-4; 7 bases fit TRBD2. This CDR3 comprises 14 residues. Unmatched junction bases numbered 10, after V lost 6 bases and J lost 8 bases.

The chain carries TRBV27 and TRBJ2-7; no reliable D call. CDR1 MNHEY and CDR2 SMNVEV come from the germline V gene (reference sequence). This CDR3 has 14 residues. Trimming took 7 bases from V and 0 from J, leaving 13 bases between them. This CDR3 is CASMPYLSSYEQYF. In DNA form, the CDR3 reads TGTGCCAGCATGCCGTACTTAAGCTCCTACGAGCAGTACTTC.

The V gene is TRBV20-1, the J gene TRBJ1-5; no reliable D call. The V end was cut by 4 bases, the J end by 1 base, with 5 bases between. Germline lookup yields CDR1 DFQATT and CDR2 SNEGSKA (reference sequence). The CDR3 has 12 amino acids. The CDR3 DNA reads TGCAGTGCTACGGGGAGCAATCAGCCCCAGCATTTT. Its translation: CSATGSNQPQHF.

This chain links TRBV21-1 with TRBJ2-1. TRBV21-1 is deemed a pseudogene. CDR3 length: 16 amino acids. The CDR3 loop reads CASNPKGLAAYNEQFF. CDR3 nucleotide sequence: TGTGCCAGCAATCCTAAGGGTCTTGCAGCTTACAATGAGCAGTTCTTC.

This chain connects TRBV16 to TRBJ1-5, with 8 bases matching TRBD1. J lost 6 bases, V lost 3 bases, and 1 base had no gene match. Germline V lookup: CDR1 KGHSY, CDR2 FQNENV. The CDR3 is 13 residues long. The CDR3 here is CASSQDRAQPQHF. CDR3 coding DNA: TGTGCCAGCAGCCAGGACAGGGCTCAGCCCCAGCATTTT.

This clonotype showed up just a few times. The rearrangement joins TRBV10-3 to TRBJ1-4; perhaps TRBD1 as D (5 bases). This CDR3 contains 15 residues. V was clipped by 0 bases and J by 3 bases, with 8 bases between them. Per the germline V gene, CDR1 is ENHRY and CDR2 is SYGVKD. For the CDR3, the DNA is TGTGCCATCAGTGAGTCGAGACAGCCTAATGAAAAACTGTTTTTT. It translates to CAISESRQPNEKLFF.

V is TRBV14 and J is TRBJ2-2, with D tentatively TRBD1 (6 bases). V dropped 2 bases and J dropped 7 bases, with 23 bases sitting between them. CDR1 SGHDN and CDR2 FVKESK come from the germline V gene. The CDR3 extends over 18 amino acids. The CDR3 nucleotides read TGTGCCAGCAGCCAACATAGGGGACACCGGATGGGTAGCGGGGAGCTGTTTTTT. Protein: CASSQHRGHRMGSGELFF.

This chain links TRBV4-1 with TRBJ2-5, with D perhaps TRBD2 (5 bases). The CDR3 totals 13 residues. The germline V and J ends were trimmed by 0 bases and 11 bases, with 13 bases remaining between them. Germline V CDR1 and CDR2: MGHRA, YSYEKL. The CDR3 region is CASSQEVTEVQYF. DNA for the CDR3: TGCGCCAGCAGCCAAGAGGTTACGGAGGTGCAGTACTTC.

CDR3 DNA sequence: TGCGCCAGCAGCTTGGCCGTGGGCAGACTGGGGCTGAACACTGAAGCTTTCTTT. Its protein is CASSLAVGRLGLNTEAFF. The rearrangement links TRBV5-1 to TRBJ1-1; TRBD1 is a possible D gene (5 bases). Germline CDR1 and CDR2: SGHRS and YFSETQ. This CDR3 spans 18 amino acids. V was trimmed by 0 bases and J by 0 bases, leaving 18 bases between them.

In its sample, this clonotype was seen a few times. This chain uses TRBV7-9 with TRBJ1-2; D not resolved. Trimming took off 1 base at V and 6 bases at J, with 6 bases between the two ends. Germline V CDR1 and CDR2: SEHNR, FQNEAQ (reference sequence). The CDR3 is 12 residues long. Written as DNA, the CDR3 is TGTGCCAGCAGCTTAGGGGTGGATGGCTACACCTTC. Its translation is CASSLGVDGYTF.

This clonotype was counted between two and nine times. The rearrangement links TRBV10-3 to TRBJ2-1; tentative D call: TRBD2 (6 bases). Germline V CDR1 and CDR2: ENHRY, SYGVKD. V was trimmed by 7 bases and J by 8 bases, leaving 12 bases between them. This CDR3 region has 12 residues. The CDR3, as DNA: TGTGCCATCACCCAAGGAGGGGATGAGCAGTTCTTC. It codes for CAITQGGDEQFF.

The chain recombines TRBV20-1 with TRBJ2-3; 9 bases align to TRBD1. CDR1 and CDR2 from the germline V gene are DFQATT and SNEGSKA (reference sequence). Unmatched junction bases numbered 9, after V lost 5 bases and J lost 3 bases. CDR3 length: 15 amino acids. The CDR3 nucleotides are TGCAGTGCTGGCGCCGGGACAGGGCCGACAGATACGCAGTATTTT. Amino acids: CSAGAGTGPTDTQYF.

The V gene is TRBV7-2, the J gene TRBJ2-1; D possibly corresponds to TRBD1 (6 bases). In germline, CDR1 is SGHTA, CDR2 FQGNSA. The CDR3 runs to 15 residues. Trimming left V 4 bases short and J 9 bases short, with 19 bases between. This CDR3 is CASSSQGLLGTEQFF. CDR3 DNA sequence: TGTGCCAGCAGCTCACAGGGCCTCTTAGGCACTGAGCAGTTCTTC.

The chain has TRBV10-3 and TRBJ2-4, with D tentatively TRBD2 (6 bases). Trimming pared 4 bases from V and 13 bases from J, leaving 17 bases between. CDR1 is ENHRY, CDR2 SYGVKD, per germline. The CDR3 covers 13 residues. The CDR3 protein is CAISVVGEDEQYF. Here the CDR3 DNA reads TGTGCCATCAGTGTAGTGGGGGAGGATGAGCAGTACTTC.

The DNA for the CDR3 is TGTGCCACCAGCAGGGAGGGACTAGCGTCCAATGAGCAGTTCTTC. It is translated as CATSREGLASNEQFF. The chain couples TRBV15 to TRBJ2-1, with 10 bases matching TRBD2. Germline CDR1 LNHNV, CDR2 YYDKDF (reference sequence). The CDR3 is made up of 15 amino acids. The J segment lost 6 bases and the V segment lost 3 bases, leaving 5 bases of the junction unmatched.

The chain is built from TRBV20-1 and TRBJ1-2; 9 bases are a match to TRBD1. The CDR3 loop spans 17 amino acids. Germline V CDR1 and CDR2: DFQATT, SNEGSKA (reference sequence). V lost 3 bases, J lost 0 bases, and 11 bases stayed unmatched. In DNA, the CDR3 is TGCAGTGCTAGCACCGGGACAGGGCAAAGAGCTAACTATGGCTACACCTTC. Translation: CSASTGTGQRANYGYTF.

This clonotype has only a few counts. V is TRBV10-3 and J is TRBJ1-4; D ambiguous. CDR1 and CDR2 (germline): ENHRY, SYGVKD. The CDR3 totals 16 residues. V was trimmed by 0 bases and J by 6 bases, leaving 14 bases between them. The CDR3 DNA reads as TGTGCCATCAGTGAGTCCCCTGGCGTGGATGATGAAAAACTGTTTTTT. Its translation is CAISESPGVDDEKLFF.

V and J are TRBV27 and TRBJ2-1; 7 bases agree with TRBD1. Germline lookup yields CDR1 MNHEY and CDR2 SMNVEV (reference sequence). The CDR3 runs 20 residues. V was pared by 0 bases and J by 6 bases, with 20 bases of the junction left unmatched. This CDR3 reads CASSLSSPWTGGALINEQFF. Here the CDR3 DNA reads TGTGCCAGCAGTTTATCCTCACCCTGGACAGGAGGAGCCCTGATCAATGAGCAGTTCTTC.

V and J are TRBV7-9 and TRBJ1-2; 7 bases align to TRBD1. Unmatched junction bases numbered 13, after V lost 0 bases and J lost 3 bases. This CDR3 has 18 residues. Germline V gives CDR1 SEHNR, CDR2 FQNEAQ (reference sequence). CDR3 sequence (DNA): TGTGCCAGCAGCTTAGCCGGGACAGCTCCCGATTCGGACTATGGCTACACCTTC. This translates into CASSLAGTAPDSDYGYTF.

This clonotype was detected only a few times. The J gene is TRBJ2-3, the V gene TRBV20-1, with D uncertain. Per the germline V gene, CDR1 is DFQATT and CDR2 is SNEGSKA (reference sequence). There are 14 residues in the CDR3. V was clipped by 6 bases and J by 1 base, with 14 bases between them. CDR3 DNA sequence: TGCAGTGCACCGCCCCAGCCAGGCACAGATACGCAGTATTTT. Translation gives CSAPPQPGTDTQYF.

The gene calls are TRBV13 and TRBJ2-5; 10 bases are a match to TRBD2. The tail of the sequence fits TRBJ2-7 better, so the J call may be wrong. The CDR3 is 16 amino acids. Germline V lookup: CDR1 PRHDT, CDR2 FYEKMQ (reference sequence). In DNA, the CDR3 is TGTGCCAGCAGCTCTTATCTAGCGGGGGAGTCATACGAGCAGTACTTC. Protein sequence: CASSSYLAGESYEQYF.

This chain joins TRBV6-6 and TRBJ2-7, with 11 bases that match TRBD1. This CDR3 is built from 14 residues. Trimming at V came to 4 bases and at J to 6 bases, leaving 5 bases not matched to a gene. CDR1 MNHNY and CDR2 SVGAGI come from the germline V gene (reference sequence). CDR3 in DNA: TGTGCCAGCAGTTCCCGGGACAGGGGGGTCGAGCAGTACTTC. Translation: CASSSRDRGVEQYF.

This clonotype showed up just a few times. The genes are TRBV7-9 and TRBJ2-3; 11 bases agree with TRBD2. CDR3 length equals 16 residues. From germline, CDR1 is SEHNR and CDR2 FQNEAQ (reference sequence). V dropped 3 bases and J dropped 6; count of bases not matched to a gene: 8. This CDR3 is CASSLSSGRALDTQYF. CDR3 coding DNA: TGTGCCAGCAGCTTGAGTAGCGGGAGGGCCTTGGATACGCAGTATTTT.

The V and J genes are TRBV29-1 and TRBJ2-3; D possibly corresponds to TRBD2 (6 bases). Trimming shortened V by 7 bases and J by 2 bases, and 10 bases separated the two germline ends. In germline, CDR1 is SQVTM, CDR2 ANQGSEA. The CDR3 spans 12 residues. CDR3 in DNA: TGCAGCGCCGGGAGTGACACAGATACGCAGTATTTT. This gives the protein CSAGSDTDTQYF.

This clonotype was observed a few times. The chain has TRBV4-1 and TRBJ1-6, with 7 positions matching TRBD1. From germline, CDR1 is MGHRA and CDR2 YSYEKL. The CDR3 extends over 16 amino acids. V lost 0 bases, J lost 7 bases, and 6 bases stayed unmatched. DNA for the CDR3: TGCGCCAGCAGCCAAGAAACAGGGGTCAACAATTCACCCCTCCACTTT. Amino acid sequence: CASSQETGVNNSPLHF.

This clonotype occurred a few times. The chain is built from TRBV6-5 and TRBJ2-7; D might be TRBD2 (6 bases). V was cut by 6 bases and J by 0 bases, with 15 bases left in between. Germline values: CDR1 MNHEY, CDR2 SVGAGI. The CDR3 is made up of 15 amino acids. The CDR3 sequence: CASRPALGGSYEQYF. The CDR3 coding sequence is TGTGCCAGCAGACCCGCCCTGGGGGGCTCCTACGAGCAGTACTTC.

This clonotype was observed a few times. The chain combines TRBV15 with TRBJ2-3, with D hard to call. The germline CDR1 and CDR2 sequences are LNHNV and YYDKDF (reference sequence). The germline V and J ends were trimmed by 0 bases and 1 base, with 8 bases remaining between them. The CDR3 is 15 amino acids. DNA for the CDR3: TGTGCCACCAGCAGAGACCGAGTGGGCACAGATACGCAGTATTTT. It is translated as CATSRDRVGTDTQYF.